Shown below are 17 T cell receptor beta chains from a single sample sequenced in a study of blood T cell repertoires in COVID-19. Assay used: immunoSEQ multiplex PCR; TCRdb lists only in-frame clones, some missing. The data contain under 250,000 clones, over 60% of them singletons. Material for sequencing was peripheral blood. The receptors here all came from a woman in her 70s with acute or convalescent COVID-19.

The rearrangement links TRBV4-3 to TRBJ2-5, with D perhaps TRBD2 (5 bases). Germline CDR1 reads LGHNA; CDR2 reads YSLEER. Trimming pared 0 bases from V and 1 base from J, leaving 9 bases between. The CDR3 consists of 15 residues. The CDR3 coding sequence is TGCGCCAGCAGCCAAGAAGGGAGCGCCCAAGAGACCCAGTACTTC. Residues: CASSQEGSAQETQYF.

The gene calls are TRBV7-9 and TRBJ1-4; D possibly corresponds to TRBD1 (6 bases). This CDR3 contains 17 residues. Trimming stripped 5 bases from V and 10 bases from J, with 26 bases between. Germline lookup yields CDR1 SEHNR and CDR2 FQNEAQ (reference sequence). The CDR3 DNA reads as TGTGCCAGCAGCCCGACCGGGACAACGATACTAGGGGGAAAACTGTTTTTT. Its protein product is CASSPTGTTILGGKLFF.

The V and J genes are TRBV5-1 and TRBJ1-1; no firm D call. CDR3 length: 15 amino acids. Trimming cost V 4 bases and J 4 bases, with 17 bases left between them. The germline gives CDR1 SGHRS, CDR2 YFSETQ. CDR3 bases: TGCGCCAGCAGCCCGGGAAACCGGGAGGGCACTGAAGCTTTCTTT. This sequence encodes CASSPGNREGTEAFF.

This clone was seen only a few times. This sequence joins TRBV7-9 and TRBJ2-2; TRBD2 agrees at 10 bases. Germline lookup yields CDR1 SEHNR and CDR2 FQNEAQ (reference sequence). There are 16 residues in the CDR3. V was pared by 1 base and J by 10 bases, with 9 bases of the junction left unmatched. CDR3 nucleotides: TGTGCCAGCAGCTTAGGCGGATCTAGCGGGGGTTTGGAGCTGTTTTTT. It encodes CASSLGGSSGGLELFF.

The chain uses TRBV18 and TRBJ1-4, with D possibly TRBD1 on 6 matching bases. The germline V gene has CDR1 KGHSH and CDR2 LQKENI. Trimming cost V 6 bases and J 8 bases, with 10 bases left between them. This CDR3 is built from 12 residues. The DNA for the CDR3 is TGTGCCAGCTCCCCTGACAGGGAAAAACTGTTTTTT. The encoded protein is CASSPDREKLFF.

This rearrangement joins TRBV19 to TRBJ2-5; D remains unclear. Germline loops: CDR1 LNHDA, CDR2 SQIVND (reference sequence). The CDR3 totals 13 residues. The ends were cut back, 4 bases at V and 2 bases at J, with 8 bases in the middle. CDR3 bases: TGTGCCAGTAGTAACCAGAAGCAAGAGACCCAGTACTTC. As protein: CASSNQKQETQYF.

The chain is built from TRBV5-1 and TRBJ2-3; unclear D gene. Trimming removed 4 bases at V and 1 base at J, with 10 bases between. The CDR3 has 14 residues. From germline, CDR1 is SGHRS and CDR2 YFSETQ. The CDR3 reads CASSPFGGTDTQYF. The CDR3, as DNA: TGCGCCAGCAGCCCGTTCGGTGGCACAGATACGCAGTATTTT.

This clone was picked up one time. The chain has TRBV5-1 and TRBJ2-3, with 9 bases fitting TRBD1. Germline trimming cut 5 bases from V and 6 bases from J; bases unmatched to any gene: 13. Looked up from germline, CDR1 is SGHRS and CDR2 is YFSETQ. The length of the CDR3 is 16 residues. The CDR3 DNA sequence: TGCGCCAGCAGTTTCGGGACAGGGCAATCTAGGGATACGCAGTATTTT. This sequence encodes CASSFGTGQSRDTQYF.

CDR3 residues: CASSLTINSNQPQHF. DNA of the CDR3: TGTGCCAGCAGTCTAACAATTAACAGCAATCAGCCCCAGCATTTT. The chain combines TRBV6-6 with TRBJ1-5, with no clear D. Trimming shortened V by 5 bases and J by 1 base, and 12 bases separated the two germline ends. The CDR3 length is 15 residues. CDR1 is MNHNY and CDR2 is SVGAGI in the germline V gene (reference sequence).

V and J are TRBV21-1 and TRBJ1-3. TRBV21-1 is a documented pseudogene. This CDR3 contains 16 residues. CDR3 DNA sequence: TGTGCCAGCAGCCATAGGGGGGGTAGCTCTGGAAACACCATATATTTT. Translating gives CASSHRGGSSGNTIYF.

The chain links TRBV30 to TRBJ1-3; D is unclear. In germline, CDR1 is GTSNPN, CDR2 SVGIG (reference sequence). The CDR3 spans 14 residues. The V end lost 0 bases, the J end lost 0 bases, and 6 bases lay between the germline ends. CDR3 amino acids: CAWSVESSGNTIYF. CDR3 DNA: TGTGCCTGGAGTGTAGAGAGCTCTGGAAACACCATATATTTT.

This clone came up many times. The chain uses TRBV19 and TRBJ2-1; perhaps TRBD1 as D (6 bases). Per the germline V gene, CDR1 is LNHDA and CDR2 is SQIVND (reference sequence). The CDR3 sequence is 13 residues long. Deletions cut 8 bases from V and 7 bases from J, with 15 bases between. The CDR3 is CASSTGYRNEQFF. Written as DNA, the CDR3 is TGTGCCAGTTCAACAGGGTATCGGAATGAGCAGTTCTTC.

The rearrangement links TRBV6-5 to TRBJ2-5; TRBD2 aligns across 13 bases. This CDR3 has 16 amino acids. The junction had 3 bases not matched to a gene; V was cut back by 0 bases and J by 5 bases. Germline V gene sequence: CDR1 MNHEY, CDR2 SVGAGI. The CDR3 region is CASSYSLAGGQETQYF. CDR3 nucleotide sequence: TGTGCCAGCAGTTACTCACTAGCGGGGGGGCAGGAGACCCAGTACTTC.

The chain is built from TRBV7-6 and TRBJ2-2; 7 positions match TRBD1. Germline loops: CDR1 SGHVS, CDR2 FNYEAQ. This CDR3 is 15 amino acids long. Unmatched junction bases numbered 5, after V lost 5 bases and J lost 2 bases. The CDR3 is CASSQWDSNTGELFF. DNA for the CDR3: TGTGCCAGCAGCCAATGGGACAGTAACACCGGGGAGCTGTTTTTT.

Here the CDR3 DNA reads TGTGCCAGCTCACCGGTTGTTGACAGGCCTCTAACCGGGGAGCTGTTTTTT. This encodes CASSPVVDRPLTGELFF. The chain has TRBV18 and TRBJ2-2; D may be TRBD1 (6 bases). V gave up 3 bases and J gave up 5 bases, with 19 bases separating them. The CDR3 consists of 17 residues. CDR1 and CDR2 (germline): KGHSH, LQKENI.

The rearrangement joins TRBV5-1 to TRBJ2-3, with TRBD2 as a possible D gene (5 bases). Trimming removed 0 bases from V and 1 base from J, with 12 bases in between. This CDR3 spans 16 amino acids. Per germline, CDR1 SGHRS and CDR2 YFSETQ. CDR3 sequence reads: CASSLASAGGTDTQYF. CDR3 sequence (DNA): TGCGCCAGCAGCTTGGCCTCCGCGGGTGGCACAGATACGCAGTATTTT.

The rearrangement joins TRBV20-1 to TRBJ2-5; perhaps TRBD1 as D (6 bases). Germline V gene data show CDR1 as DFQATT and CDR2 as SNEGSKA (reference sequence). This CDR3 has 11 residues. CDR3 amino acids: CSGQRQETQYF. The CDR3 DNA reads TGCAGCGGACAGCGCCAAGAGACCCAGTACTTC.